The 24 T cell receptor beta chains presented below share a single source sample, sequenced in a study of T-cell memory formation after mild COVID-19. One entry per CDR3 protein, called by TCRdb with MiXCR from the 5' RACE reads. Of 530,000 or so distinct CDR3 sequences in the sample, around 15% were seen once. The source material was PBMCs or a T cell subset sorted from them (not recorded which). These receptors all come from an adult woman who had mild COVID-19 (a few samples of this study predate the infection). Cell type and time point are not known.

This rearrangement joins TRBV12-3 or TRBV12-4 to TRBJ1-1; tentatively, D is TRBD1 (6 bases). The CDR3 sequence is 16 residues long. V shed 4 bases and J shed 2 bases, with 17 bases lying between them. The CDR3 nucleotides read TGTGCCAGCAGTTGGATTCGGGACAAGACAAACACTGAAGCTTTCTTT. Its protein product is CASSWIRDKTNTEAFF.

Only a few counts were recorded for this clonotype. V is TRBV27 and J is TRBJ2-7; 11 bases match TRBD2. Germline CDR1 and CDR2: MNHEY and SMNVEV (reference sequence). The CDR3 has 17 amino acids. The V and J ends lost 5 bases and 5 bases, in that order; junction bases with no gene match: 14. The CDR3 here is CASSPQPLAGGSNEQYF. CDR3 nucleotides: TGTGCCAGCAGTCCCCAACCGCTAGCGGGAGGAAGCAACGAGCAGTACTTC.

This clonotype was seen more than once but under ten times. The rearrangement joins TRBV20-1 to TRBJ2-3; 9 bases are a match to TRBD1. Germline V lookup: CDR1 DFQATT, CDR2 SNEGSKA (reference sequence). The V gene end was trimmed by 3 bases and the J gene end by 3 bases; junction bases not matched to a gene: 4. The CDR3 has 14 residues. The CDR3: CSARKTGGTDTQYF. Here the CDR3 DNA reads TGCAGTGCTAGGAAGACAGGGGGTACAGATACGCAGTATTTT.

The CDR3 DNA reads TGCGCCAGCAGCTTCGTAGGCAACGAGCAGTACTTC. Translated: CASSFVGNEQYF. This chain joins TRBV5-1 and TRBJ2-7; no firm D call. This CDR3 has 12 residues. Germline V gene sequence: CDR1 SGHRS, CDR2 YFSETQ. Trimming stripped 2 bases from V and 5 bases from J, with 8 bases between.

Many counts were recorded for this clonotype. CDR3 sequence: CASSVGSPTDTQYF. The CDR3 DNA follows: TGTGCCAGCAGTGTTGGGAGTCCCACAGATACGCAGTATTTT. V usage is TRBV6-2 or TRBV6-3 and J usage is TRBJ2-3, with D possibly being TRBD2 (5 bases). Germline CDR1 is MNHEY and CDR2 is SVGEGT. V lost 5 bases and J 2 bases, leaving 11 bases between the germline ends. The CDR3 spans 14 residues.

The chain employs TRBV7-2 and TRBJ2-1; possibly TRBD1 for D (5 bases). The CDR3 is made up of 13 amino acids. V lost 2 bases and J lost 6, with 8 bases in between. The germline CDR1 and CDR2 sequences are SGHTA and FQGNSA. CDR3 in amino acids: CASSLRGSNEQFF. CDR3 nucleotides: TGTGCCAGCAGCTTAAGGGGAAGCAATGAGCAGTTCTTC.

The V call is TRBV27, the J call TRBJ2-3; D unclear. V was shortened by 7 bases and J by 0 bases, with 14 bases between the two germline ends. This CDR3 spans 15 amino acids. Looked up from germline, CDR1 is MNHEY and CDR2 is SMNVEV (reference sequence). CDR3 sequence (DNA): TGTGCCAGCACCAAAATAGGAAGTAGCACAGATACGCAGTATTTT. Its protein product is CASTKIGSSTDTQYF.

DNA of the CDR3: TGTGCCAGCAGCTTAGACCGGGACAGTAATGAAGCTTTCTTT. Protein: CASSLDRDSNEAFF. This rearrangement joins TRBV7-9 to TRBJ1-1, with 7 bases lining up with TRBD1. Trimming cost V 1 base and J 7 bases; bases outside gene matches: 6. Germline V gene lookup returns CDR1 SEHNR and CDR2 FQNEAQ (reference sequence). The CDR3 loop spans 14 amino acids. Looking up the rest from reference TRBV7-9 and TRBJ1-1 gives the full variable domain: DTGVSQNPRHKITKRGQNVTFRCDPISEHNRLYWYRQTLGQGPEFLTYFQNEAQLEKSRLLSDRFSAERPKGSFSTLEIQRTEQGDSAMYLCASSLDRDSNEAFFGQGTRLTVV.

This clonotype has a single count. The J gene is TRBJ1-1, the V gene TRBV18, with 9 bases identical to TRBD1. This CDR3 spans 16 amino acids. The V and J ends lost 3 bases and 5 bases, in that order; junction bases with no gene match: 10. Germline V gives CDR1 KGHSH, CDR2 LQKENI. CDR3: CASSPTSQGASTEAFF. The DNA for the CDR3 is TGTGCCAGCTCACCTACATCACAGGGGGCTAGTACTGAAGCTTTCTTT.

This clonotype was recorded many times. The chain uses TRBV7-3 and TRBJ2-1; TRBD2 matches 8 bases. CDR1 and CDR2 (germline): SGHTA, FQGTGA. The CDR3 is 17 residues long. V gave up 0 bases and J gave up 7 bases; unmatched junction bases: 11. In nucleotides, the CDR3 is TGTGCCAGCAGCTTAACGGCGGGAGGCCCCACATTAAATGAGCAGTTCTTC. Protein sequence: CASSLTAGGPTLNEQFF.

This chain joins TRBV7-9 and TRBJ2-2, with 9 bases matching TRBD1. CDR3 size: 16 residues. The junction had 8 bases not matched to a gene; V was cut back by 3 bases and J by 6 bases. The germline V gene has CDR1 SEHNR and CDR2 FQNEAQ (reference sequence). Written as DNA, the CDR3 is TGTGCCAGCAGCTTGACACAGGGGGCTTTGCCCGGGGAGCTGTTTTTT. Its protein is CASSLTQGALPGELFF.

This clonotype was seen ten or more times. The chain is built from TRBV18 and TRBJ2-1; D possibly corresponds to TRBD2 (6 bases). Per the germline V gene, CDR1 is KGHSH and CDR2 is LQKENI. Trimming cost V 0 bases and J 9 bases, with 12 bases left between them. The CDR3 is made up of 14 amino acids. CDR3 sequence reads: CASSPPLLAFEQFF. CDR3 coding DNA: TGTGCCAGCTCACCACCCCTACTAGCATTTGAGCAGTTCTTC.

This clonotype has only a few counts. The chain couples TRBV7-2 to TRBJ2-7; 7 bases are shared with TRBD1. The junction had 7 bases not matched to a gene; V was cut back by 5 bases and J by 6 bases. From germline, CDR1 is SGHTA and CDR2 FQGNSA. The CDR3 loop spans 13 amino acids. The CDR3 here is CASSLDRFGEQYF. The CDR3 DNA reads TGTGCCAGCAGCCTGGACAGGTTTGGCGAGCAGTACTTC.

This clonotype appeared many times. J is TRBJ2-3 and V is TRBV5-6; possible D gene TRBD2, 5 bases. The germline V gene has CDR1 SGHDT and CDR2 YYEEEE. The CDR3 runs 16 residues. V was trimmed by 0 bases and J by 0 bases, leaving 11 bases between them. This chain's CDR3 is CASSLGFGVSTDTQYF. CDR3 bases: TGTGCCAGCAGCTTGGGGTTCGGGGTTAGCACAGATACGCAGTATTTT. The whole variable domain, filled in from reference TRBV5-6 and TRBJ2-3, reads DAGVTQSPTHLIKTRGQQVTLRCSPKSGHDTVSWYQQALGQGPQFIFQYYEEEERQRGNFPDRFSGHQFPNYSSELNVNALLLGDSALYLCASSLGFGVSTDTQYFGPGTRLTVL.

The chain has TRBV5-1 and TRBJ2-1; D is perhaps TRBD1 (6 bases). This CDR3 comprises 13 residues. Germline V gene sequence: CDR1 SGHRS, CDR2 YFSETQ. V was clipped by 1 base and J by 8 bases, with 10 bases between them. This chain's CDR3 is CASSLRTDYEQFF. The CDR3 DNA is TGCGCCAGCAGCTTGAGGACAGACTATGAGCAGTTCTTC.

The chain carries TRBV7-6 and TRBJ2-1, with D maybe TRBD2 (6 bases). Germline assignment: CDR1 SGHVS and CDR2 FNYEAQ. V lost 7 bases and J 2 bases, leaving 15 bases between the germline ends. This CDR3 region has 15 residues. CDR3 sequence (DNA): TGTGCCAGCACCCCAGCGGGTGCCCCCTACAATGAGCAGTTCTTC. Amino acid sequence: CASTPAGAPYNEQFF.

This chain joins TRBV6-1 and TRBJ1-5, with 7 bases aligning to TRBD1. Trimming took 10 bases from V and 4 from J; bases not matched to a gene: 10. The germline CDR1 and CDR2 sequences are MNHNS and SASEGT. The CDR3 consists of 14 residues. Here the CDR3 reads CATTPGQANQPQHF. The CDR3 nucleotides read TGTGCCACCACACCTGGACAGGCGAATCAGCCCCAGCATTTT.

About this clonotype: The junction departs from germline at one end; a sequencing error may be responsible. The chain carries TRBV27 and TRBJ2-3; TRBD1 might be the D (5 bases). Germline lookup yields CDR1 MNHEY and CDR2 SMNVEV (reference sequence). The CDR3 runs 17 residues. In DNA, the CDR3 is TGTGCCAGCAGCTTATCGAGGATTGGGGCCCGCACAGATACGCAGTATTTT. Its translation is CASSLSRIGARTDTQYF.

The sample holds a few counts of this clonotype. Written as DNA, the CDR3 is TGTGCCAGCAGTTCCGGGGACGGCTTTCCTGGAAACACCATATATTTT. Encoded protein: CASSSGDGFPGNTIYF. The chain couples TRBV6-2 or TRBV6-3 to TRBJ1-3; D is perhaps TRBD1 (5 bases). Trimming took off 4 bases at V and 2 bases at J, with 15 bases between the two ends. The CDR3 runs to 16 residues. CDR1 and CDR2 from the germline V gene are MNHEY and SVGEGT.

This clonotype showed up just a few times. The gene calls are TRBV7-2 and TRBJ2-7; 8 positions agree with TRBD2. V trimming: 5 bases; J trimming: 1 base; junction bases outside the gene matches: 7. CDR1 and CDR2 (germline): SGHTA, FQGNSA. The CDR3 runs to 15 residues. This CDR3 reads CASSHGLAPSYEQYF. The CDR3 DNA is TGTGCCAGCAGCCACGGACTAGCTCCTTCCTACGAGCAGTACTTC.

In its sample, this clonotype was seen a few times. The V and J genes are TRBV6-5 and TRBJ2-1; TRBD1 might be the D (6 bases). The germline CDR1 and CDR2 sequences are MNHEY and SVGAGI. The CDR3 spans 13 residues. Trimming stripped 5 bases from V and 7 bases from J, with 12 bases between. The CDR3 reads CASSRTVGNEQFF. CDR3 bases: TGTGCCAGCAGTCGGACAGTAGGGAATGAGCAGTTCTTC.

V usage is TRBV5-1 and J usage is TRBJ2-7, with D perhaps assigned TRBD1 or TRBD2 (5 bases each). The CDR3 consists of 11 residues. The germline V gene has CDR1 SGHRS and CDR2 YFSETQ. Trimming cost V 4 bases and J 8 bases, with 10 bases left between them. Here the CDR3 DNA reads TGCGCCAGCAGCAACCGGGGCCAGCAGTACTTC. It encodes CASSNRGQQYF.

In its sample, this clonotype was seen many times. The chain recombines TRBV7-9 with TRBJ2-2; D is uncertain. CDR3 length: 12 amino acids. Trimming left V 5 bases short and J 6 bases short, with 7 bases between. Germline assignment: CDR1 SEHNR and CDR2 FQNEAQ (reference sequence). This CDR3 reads CASSPAPGELFF. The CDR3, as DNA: TGTGCCAGCAGCCCAGCGCCCGGGGAGCTGTTTTTT.

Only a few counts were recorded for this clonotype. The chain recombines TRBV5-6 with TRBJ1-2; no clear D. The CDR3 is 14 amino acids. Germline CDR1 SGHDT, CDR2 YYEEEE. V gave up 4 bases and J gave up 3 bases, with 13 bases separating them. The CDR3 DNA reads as TGTGCCAGCAGCCCTCTTTCGGCTGACTATGGCTACACCTTC. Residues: CASSPLSADYGYTF.